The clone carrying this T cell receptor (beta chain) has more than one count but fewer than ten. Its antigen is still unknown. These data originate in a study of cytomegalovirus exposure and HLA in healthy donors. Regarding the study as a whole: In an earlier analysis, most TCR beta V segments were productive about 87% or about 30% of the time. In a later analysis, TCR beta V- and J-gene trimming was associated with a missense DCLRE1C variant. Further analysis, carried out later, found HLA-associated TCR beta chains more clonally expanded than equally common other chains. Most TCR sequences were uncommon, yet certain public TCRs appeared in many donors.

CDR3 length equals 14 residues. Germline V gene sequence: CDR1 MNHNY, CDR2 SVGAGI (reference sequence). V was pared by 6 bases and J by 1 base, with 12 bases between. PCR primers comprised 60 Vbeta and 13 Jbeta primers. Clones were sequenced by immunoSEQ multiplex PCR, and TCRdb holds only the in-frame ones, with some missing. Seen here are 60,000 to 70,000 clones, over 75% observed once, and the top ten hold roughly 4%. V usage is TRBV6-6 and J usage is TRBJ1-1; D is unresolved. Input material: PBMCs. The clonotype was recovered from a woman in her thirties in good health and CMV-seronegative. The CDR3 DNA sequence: TGTGCCAGCAGACGGAGGGCCGAGAACACTGAAGCTTTCTTT. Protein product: CASRRRAENTEAFF.